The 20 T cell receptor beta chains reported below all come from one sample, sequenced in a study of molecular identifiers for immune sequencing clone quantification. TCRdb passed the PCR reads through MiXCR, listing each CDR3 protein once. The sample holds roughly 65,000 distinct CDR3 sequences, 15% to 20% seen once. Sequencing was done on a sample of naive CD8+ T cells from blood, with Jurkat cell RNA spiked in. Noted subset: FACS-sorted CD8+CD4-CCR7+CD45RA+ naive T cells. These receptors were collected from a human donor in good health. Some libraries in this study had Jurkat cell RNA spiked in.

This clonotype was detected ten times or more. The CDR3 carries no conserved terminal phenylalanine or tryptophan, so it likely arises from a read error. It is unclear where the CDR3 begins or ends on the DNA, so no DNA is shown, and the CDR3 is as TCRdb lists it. The chain's CDR3 is CASSHPPPGQRTL. The V gene is TRBV5-8, the J gene TRBJ2-7; the D call TRBD1 from the table was never checked on the DNA. CDR1 and CDR2 from the germline V gene are SGHTS and YDEGEE. The CDR3 spans 13 residues, counting both ends.

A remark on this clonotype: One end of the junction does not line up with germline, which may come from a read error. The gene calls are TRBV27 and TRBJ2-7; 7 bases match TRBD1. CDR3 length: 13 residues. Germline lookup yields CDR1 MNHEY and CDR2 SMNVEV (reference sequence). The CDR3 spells CASSSGQHYKQYF. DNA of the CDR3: TGTGCCAGCAGTTCGGGACAGCACTACAAGCAGTACTTC.

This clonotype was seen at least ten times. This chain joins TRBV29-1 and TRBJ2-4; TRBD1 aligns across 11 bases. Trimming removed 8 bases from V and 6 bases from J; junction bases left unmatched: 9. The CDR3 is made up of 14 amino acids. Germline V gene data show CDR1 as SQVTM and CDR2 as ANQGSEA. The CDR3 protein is CSIEAGTGGNIQYF. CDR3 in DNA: TGCAGCATCGAAGCCGGGACAGGGGGAAACATTCAGTACTTC.

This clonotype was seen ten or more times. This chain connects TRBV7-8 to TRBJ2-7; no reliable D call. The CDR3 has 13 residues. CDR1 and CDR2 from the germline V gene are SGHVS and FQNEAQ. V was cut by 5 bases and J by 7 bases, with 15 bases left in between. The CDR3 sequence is CASSVSPGWEQYF. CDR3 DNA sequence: TGTGCCAGCAGCGTTAGCCCAGGCTGGGAGCAGTACTTC.

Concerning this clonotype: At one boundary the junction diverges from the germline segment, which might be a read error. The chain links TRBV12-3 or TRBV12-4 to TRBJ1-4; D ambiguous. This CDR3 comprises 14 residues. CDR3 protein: CASGFRDLNEKLFF. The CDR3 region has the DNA TGTGCCAGCGGTTTCCGGGATCTAAATGAAAAACTGTTTTTT.

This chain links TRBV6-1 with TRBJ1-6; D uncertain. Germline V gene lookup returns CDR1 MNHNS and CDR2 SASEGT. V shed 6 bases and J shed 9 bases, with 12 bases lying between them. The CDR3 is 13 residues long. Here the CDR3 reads CASRDGWVSPLHF. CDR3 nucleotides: TGTGCCAGCAGAGACGGGTGGGTTTCACCCCTCCACTTT.

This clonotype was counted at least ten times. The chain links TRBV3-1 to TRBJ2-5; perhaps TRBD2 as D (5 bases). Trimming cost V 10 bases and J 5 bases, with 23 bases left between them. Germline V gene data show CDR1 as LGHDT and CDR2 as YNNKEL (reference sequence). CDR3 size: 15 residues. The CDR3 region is CAITEGSEDLETQYF. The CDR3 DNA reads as TGTGCCATCACCGAGGGCAGTGAAGATCTTGAGACCCAGTACTTC.

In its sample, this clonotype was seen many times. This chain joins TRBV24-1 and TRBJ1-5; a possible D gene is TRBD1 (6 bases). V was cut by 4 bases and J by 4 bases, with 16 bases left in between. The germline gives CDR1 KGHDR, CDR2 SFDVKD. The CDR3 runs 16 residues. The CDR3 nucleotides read TGTGCCACCAGTGAGGCGGACAGACTTTGGAATCAGCCCCAGCATTTT. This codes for CATSEADRLWNQPQHF.

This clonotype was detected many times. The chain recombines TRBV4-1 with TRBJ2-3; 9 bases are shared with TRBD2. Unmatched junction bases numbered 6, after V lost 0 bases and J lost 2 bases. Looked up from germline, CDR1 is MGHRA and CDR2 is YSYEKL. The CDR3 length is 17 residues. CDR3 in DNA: TGCGCCAGCAGCCAAGATAGGGTAGCGGGAGACACAGATACGCAGTATTTT. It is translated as CASSQDRVAGDTDTQYF.

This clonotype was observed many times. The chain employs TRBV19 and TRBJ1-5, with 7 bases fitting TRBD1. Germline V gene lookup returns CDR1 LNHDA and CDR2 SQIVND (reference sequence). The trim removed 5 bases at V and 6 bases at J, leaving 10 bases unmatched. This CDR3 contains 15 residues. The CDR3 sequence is CASSWIDRAGQPQHF. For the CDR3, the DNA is TGTGCCAGTAGTTGGATTGACAGGGCCGGTCAGCCCCAGCATTTT.

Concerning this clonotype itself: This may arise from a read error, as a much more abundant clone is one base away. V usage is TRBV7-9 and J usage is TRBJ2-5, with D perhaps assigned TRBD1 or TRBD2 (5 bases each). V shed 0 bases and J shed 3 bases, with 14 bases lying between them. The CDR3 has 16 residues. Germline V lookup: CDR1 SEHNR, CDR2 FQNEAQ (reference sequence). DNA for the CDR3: TGTGCCAGCAGCTTAGCCCAGGGACGGTTGGAAGAGACCCAGTACTTC. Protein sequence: CASSLAQGRLEETQYF.

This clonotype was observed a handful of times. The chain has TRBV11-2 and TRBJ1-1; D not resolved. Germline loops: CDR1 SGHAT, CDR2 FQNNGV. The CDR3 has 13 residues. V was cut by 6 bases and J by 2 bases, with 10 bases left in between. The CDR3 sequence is CASRAAVNTEAFF. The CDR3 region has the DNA TGTGCCAGCAGGGCGGCAGTTAACACTGAAGCTTTCTTT.

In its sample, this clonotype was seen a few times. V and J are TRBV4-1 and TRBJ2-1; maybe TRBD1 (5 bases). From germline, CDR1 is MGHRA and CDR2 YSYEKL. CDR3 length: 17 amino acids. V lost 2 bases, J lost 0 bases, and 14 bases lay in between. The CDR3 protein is CASSQIGGASSYNEQFF. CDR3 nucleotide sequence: TGCGCCAGCAGCCAAATCGGTGGGGCGAGCTCCTACAATGAGCAGTTCTTC.

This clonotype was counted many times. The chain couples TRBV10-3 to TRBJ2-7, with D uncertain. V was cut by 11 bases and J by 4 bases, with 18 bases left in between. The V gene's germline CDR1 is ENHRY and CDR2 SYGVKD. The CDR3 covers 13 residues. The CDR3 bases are TGTGCCGCAAGAACCGGGTCCCCGTACGAGCAGTACTTC. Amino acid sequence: CAARTGSPYEQYF.

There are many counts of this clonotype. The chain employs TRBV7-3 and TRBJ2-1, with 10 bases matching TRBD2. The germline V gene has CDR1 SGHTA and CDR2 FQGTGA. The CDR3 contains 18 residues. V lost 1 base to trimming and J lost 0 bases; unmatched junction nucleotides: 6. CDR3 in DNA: TGTGCCAGCAGCTTAAACCCCTCTAGCGGGAGCTCCTACAATGAGCAGTTCTTC. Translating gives CASSLNPSSGSSYNEQFF.

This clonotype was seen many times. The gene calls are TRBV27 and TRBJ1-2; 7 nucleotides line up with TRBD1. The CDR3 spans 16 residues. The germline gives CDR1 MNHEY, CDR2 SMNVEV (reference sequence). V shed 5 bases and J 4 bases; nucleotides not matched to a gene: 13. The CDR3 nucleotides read TGTGCCAGCAGTCCCAAGGGGGCTTTCCGGAGCTATGGCTACACCTTC. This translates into CASSPKGAFRSYGYTF.

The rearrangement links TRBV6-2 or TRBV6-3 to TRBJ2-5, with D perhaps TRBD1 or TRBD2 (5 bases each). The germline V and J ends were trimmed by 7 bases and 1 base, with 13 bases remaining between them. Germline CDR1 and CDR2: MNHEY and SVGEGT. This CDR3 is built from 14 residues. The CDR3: CASNHGGGQETQYF. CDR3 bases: TGTGCCAGCAACCACGGTGGGGGCCAAGAGACCCAGTACTTC.

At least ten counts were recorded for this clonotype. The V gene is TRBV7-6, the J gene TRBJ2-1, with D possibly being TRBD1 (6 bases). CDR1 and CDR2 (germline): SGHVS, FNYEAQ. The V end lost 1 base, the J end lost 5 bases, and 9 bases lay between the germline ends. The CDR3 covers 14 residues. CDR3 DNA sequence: TGTGCCAGCAGCTTAGTGGGGGCCCACAATGAGCAGTTCTTC. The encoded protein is CASSLVGAHNEQFF.

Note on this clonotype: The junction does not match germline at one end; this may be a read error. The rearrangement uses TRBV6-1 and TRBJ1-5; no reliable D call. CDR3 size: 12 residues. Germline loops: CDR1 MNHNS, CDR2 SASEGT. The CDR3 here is CASENPNQAQHF. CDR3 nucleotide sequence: TGTGCCAGCGAGAATCCCAATCAGGCCCAGCATTTT.

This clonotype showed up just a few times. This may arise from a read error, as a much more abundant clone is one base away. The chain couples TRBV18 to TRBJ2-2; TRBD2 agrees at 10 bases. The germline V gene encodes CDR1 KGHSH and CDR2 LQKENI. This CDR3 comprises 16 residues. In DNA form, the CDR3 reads TGTGCCAGCCCACCACCACTAGCGGGAATGGCCGGGGAGCTGTTTTTT. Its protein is CASPPPLAGMAGELFF.